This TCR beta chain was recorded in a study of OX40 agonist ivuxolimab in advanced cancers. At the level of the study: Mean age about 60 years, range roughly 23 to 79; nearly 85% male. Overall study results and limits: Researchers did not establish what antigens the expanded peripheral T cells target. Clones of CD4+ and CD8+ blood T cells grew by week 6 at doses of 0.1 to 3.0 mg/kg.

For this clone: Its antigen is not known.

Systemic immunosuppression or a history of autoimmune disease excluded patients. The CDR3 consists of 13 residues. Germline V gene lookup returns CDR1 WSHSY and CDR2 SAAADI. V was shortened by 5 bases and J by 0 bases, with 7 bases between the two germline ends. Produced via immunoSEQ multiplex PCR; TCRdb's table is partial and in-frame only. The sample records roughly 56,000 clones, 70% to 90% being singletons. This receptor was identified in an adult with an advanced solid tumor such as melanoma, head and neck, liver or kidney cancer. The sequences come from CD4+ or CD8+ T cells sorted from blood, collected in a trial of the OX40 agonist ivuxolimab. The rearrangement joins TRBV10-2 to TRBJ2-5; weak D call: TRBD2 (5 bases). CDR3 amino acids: CASSRRDQETQYF. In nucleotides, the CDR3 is TGCGCCAGCAGTAGGCGGGACCAAGAGACCCAGTACTTC.